These 27 T cell receptor beta chains were sequenced from one sample in a study of cytomegalovirus exposure and HLA in healthy donors. The PCR employed 60 Vbeta primers together with 13 Jbeta primers. Clones were read by immunoSEQ multiplex PCR, and TCRdb kept only the in-frame ones, dropping some. The listing records around 140,000 clones. The sample taken for sequencing was PBMCs. All receptors come from a woman aged 18-35 years in good health and CMV-seronegative.

The V and J genes are TRBV2 and TRBJ2-3; 12 bases align to TRBD2. The CDR3 contains 17 residues. The trim removed 5 bases at V and 4 bases at J, leaving 10 bases unmatched. In germline, CDR1 is SNHLY, CDR2 FYNNEI. The CDR3 region is CASSPTQLAGGADTQYF. CDR3 bases: TGTGCCAGCAGTCCTACCCAACTAGCGGGAGGCGCAGATACGCAGTATTTT. The full variable domain, rest sourced from reference TRBV2 and TRBJ2-3, is EPEVTQTPSHQVTQMGQEVILRCVPISNHLYFYWYRQILGQKVEFLVSFYNNEISEKSEIFDDQFSVERPDGSNFTLKIRSTKLEDSAMYFCASSPTQLAGGADTQYFGPGTRLTVL.

The rearrangement links TRBV6-1 to TRBJ1-2, with TRBD1 matching 9 bases. The trim removed 5 bases at V and 3 bases at J, leaving 7 bases unmatched. Looked up from germline, CDR1 is MNHNS and CDR2 is SASEGT. The CDR3 runs 15 residues. The CDR3 region is CASSPGQGYYYGYTF. The CDR3 coding sequence is TGTGCCAGCAGTCCAGGACAGGGGTACTACTATGGCTACACCTTC.

This sequence joins TRBV6-6 and TRBJ2-2, with TRBD2 identical over 11 bases. This CDR3 contains 16 residues. Trimming removed 6 bases from V and 2 bases from J; junction bases left unmatched: 5. CDR1 and CDR2 from the germline V gene are MNHNY and SVGAGI (reference sequence). The CDR3 DNA reads TGTGCCAGCAGGCCGGGACTAGCGGCTAACACCGGGGAGCTGTTTTTT. Its protein product is CASRPGLAANTGELFF.

The chain has TRBV10-3 and TRBJ1-1, with a tentative D call TRBD1 (6 bases). V was cut by 0 bases and J by 3 bases, with 8 bases left in between. The CDR3 covers 14 residues. CDR1 is ENHRY, CDR2 SYGVKD, per germline. The CDR3 reads CAISESQGHTEAFF. The CDR3, as DNA: TGTGCCATCAGTGAGTCCCAGGGGCACACTGAAGCTTTCTTT.

The chain recombines TRBV18 with TRBJ2-2; D is uncertain. Per germline, CDR1 KGHSH and CDR2 LQKENI. The ends were cut back, 5 bases at V and 0 bases at J, with 10 bases in the middle. The CDR3 totals 15 residues. The CDR3 nucleotides read TGTGCCAGCTCATCAAGACAATCGAACACCGGGGAGCTGTTTTTT. Translated: CASSSRQSNTGELFF.

This chain links TRBV5-4 with TRBJ1-1, with D tentatively TRBD1 (5 bases). Germline CDR1 is SGHNT and CDR2 is YYREEE (reference sequence). This CDR3 has 14 residues. V was trimmed by 4 bases and J by 3 bases, leaving 13 bases between them. The CDR3 nucleotides are TGTGCCAGCAGCCTTACAGGCCAACACACTGAAGCTTTCTTT. This encodes CASSLTGQHTEAFF.

V usage is TRBV4-2 and J usage is TRBJ2-2, with 7 bases identical to TRBD2. There are 17 residues in the CDR3. V lost 1 base to trimming and J lost 4 bases; unmatched junction nucleotides: 9. The V gene's germline CDR1 is LGHNA and CDR2 YNFKEQ. The CDR3 nucleotides are TGTGCCAGCAGCCAAGGAGTGGCGGGAGAGGTCACCGGGGAGCTGTTTTTT. Protein sequence: CASSQGVAGEVTGELFF.

The chain links TRBV4-1 to TRBJ2-5; D possibly corresponds to TRBD2 (6 bases). Germline lookup yields CDR1 MGHRA and CDR2 YSYEKL. With 5 bases removed from V and 2 bases from J, the gap between germline ends came to 15 bases. The CDR3 is made up of 15 amino acids. The CDR3 DNA reads as TGCGCCAGCAGCTCCTCCTTAGCGGAGCAAGAGACCCAGTACTTC. Residues: CASSSSLAEQETQYF.

Turning to this clone: Other DNA sequences in this specimen translate into the identical CDR3. The V gene is TRBV6-1, the J gene TRBJ1-4; TRBD1 is a possible D gene (5 bases). The CDR3 extends over 13 amino acids. Looked up from germline, CDR1 is MNHNS and CDR2 is SASEGT. The V gene lost 3 bases and the J gene lost 5 bases, with 7 bases spanning the gap. The CDR3 loop is CASSDRENEKLFF. The DNA for the CDR3 is TGTGCCAGCAGTGACAGGGAAAATGAAAAACTGTTTTTT.

CDR3 amino acids: CASSPTSGRGLVETQYF. As DNA, the CDR3 is TGTGCCAGCAGCCCGACTAGCGGGAGAGGTTTAGTGGAGACCCAGTACTTC. The V and J genes are TRBV7-7 and TRBJ2-5, with 12 bases matching TRBD2. CDR1 is SSHAT, CDR2 FNYEAQ, per germline (reference sequence). With 5 bases clipped from V and 5 bases from J, the junction kept 12 bases outside the gene matches. This CDR3 has 17 residues.

V usage is TRBV19 and J usage is TRBJ2-5, with 7 bases that match TRBD2. CDR1 and CDR2 from the germline V gene are LNHDA and SQIVND (reference sequence). The CDR3 runs 14 residues. The ends lost 6 bases at V and 2 bases at J; junction bases unmatched: 6. Here the CDR3 DNA reads TGTGCCAGTAGGGCTAGCGGACCTCAAGAGACCCAGTACTTC. Protein product: CASRASGPQETQYF.

V and J are TRBV2 and TRBJ2-2, with TRBD1 matching 7 bases. Losses at the gene ends were 2 bases for V and 6 bases for J; bases not matched to a gene: 0. The CDR3 contains 13 residues. Germline CDR1 and CDR2: SNHLY and FYNNEI. DNA for the CDR3: TGTGCCAGCAGTGAACAGGGGGCCGGGGAGCTGTTTTTT. This sequence encodes CASSEQGAGELFF.

This chain uses TRBV6-1 with TRBJ1-3, with D unclear. The V and J ends lost 0 bases and 10 bases respectively, with 16 bases between them. Germline CDR1 reads MNHNS; CDR2 reads SASEGT. The CDR3 is 15 residues long. Written as DNA, the CDR3 is TGTGCCAGCAGTGAAGCTCGAGCGGCCAGTAGGACCATATATTTT. Residues: CASSEARAASRTIYF.

CDR3 residues: CASSLRGGSSYNEQFF. CDR3 nucleotide sequence: TGTGCCAGCAGCTTACGGGGCGGGAGCTCCTACAATGAGCAGTTCTTC. This rearrangement joins TRBV11-3 to TRBJ2-1, with TRBD2 identical over 7 bases. This CDR3 is built from 16 residues. The V and J ends lost 2 bases and 0 bases, in that order; junction bases with no gene match: 4. Germline CDR1 is SGHNT and CDR2 is YENEEA.

The V and J genes are TRBV9 and TRBJ1-3, with D perhaps matching TRBD1 (6 bases). CDR3 length: 15 residues. The germline V gene encodes CDR1 SGDLS and CDR2 YYNGEE. Trimming removed 3 bases at V and 4 bases at J, with 14 bases between. CDR3 protein: CASSAQGLVGNTIYF. The CDR3 nucleotides read TGTGCCAGCAGCGCACAGGGTTTGGTAGGAAACACCATATATTTT.

With respect to this clone: Germline and junction disagree at one end, which may indicate a read error. Other DNA sequences of this sample code for an identical CDR3. The V and J genes are TRBV19 and TRBJ1-1; 8 nucleotides agree with TRBD1. This CDR3 spans 13 amino acids. Per the germline V gene, CDR1 is LNHDA and CDR2 is SQIVND (reference sequence). CDR3 region: CASRLDRGTEAFF. CDR3 DNA sequence: TGCGCCAGTAGATTAGACAGGGGCACTGAAGCTTTCTTC.

The gene calls are TRBV6-1 and TRBJ2-7, with 8 bases lining up with TRBD2. V lost 3 bases, J lost 6 bases, and 13 bases stayed unmatched. The CDR3 runs 16 residues. Germline CDR1 reads MNHNS; CDR2 reads SASEGT. CDR3 nucleotides: TGTGCCAGCAGTGATACTAGCGGCCCGACCCTATTCGAGCAGTACGTC. Translation: CASSDTSGPTLFEQYV.

The chain couples TRBV5-5 to TRBJ2-2, with 8 positions matching TRBD1. Germline V gene data show CDR1 as SGHKS and CDR2 as YYEKEE (reference sequence). The trim removed 0 bases at V and 5 bases at J, leaving 9 bases unmatched. The CDR3 covers 17 residues. The CDR3 spells CASSLGFVGQGTGELFF. In DNA, the CDR3 is TGTGCCAGCAGCTTGGGGTTTGTCGGACAGGGAACCGGGGAGCTGTTTTTT.

The chain employs TRBV9 and TRBJ2-5; 10 nucleotides align to TRBD1. Germline loops: CDR1 SGDLS, CDR2 YYNGEE. V lost 3 bases to trimming and J lost 11 bases; unmatched junction nucleotides: 16. The CDR3 extends over 16 amino acids. CDR3 DNA sequence: TGTGCCAGCAGCGACGAGGGACAGGGGCCTTTTGCGGAGCAGTACTTC. It translates to CASSDEGQGPFAEQYF.

The V call is TRBV4-2, the J call TRBJ2-5; 12 bases are a match to TRBD2. Germline V lookup: CDR1 LGHNA, CDR2 YNFKEQ. This CDR3 has 17 amino acids. Unmatched junction bases numbered 10, after V lost 1 base and J lost 7 bases. The CDR3, as DNA: TGTGCCAGCAGCCAAGCGCCCCGGGCTAGCGGGAGGGGGACCCAGTACTTC. It translates to CASSQAPRASGRGTQYF.

The chain carries TRBV28 and TRBJ2-1; the D gene is possibly TRBD2 (5 bases). Per germline, CDR1 MDHEN and CDR2 SYDVKM. V was pared by 6 bases and J by 0 bases, with 12 bases between. The CDR3 is made up of 15 amino acids. In DNA form, the CDR3 reads TGTGCCAGCAGGAGAGGTGGGAGCTCCTACAATGAGCAGTTCTTC. It codes for CASRRGGSSYNEQFF.

V gene TRBV7-8 combines with J gene TRBJ1-5; TRBD1 might be the D (5 bases). CDR1 is SGHVS, CDR2 FQNEAQ, per germline. The CDR3 has 13 amino acids. V was cut by 5 bases and J by 6 bases, with 11 bases left in between. The DNA of the CDR3 is TGTGCCAGCAGCATTCCCGGGGGTCAGCCCCAGCATTTT. Protein: CASSIPGGQPQHF.

The chain links TRBV6-5 to TRBJ1-2, with D possibly TRBD1 on 6 matching bases. Germline V gives CDR1 MNHEY, CDR2 SVGAGI. Trimming stripped 2 bases from V and 11 bases from J, with 15 bases between. The length of the CDR3 is 13 residues. The CDR3 bases are TGTGCCAGCAGTTACAGACGGGACACCGTATACACCTTC. This encodes CASSYRRDTVYTF.

The rearrangement joins TRBV5-4 to TRBJ2-5, with D uncertain. The CDR3 covers 13 residues. Trimming removed 4 bases from V and 1 base from J, with 8 bases in between. Germline V gene data show CDR1 as SGHNT and CDR2 as YYREEE (reference sequence). The CDR3 sequence is CASSKESQETQYF. CDR3 DNA: TGTGCCAGCAGCAAGGAGAGCCAAGAGACCCAGTACTTC.

The chain joins TRBV28 to TRBJ2-6, with a tentative D call TRBD2 (5 bases). CDR3 length: 16 amino acids. The V gene's germline CDR1 is MDHEN and CDR2 SYDVKM. The V end was cut by 2 bases, the J end by 0 bases, with 8 bases between. CDR3 DNA sequence: TGTGCCAGCAGTTTACATGGGAGCTCTGGGGCCAACGTCCTGACTTTC. Translated: CASSLHGSSGANVLTF.

The chain carries TRBV9 and TRBJ1-1; weak D call: TRBD1 (6 bases). The CDR3 length is 13 residues. In germline, CDR1 is SGDLS, CDR2 YYNGEE. Trimming stripped 1 base from V and 9 bases from J, with 13 bases between. CDR3 coding DNA: TGTGCCAGCAGCGTAAATCTAGGGGGACAAGCTTTCTTT. Its translation is CASSVNLGGQAFF.

The genes are TRBV9 and TRBJ2-1; D gene ambiguous. The V end lost 0 bases, the J end lost 0 bases, and 10 bases lay between the germline ends. There are 16 residues in the CDR3. From germline, CDR1 is SGDLS and CDR2 YYNGEE. The CDR3 nucleotides read TGTGCCAGCAGCGTAGATCAGTGGAGCTCCTACAATGAGCAGTTCTTC. It specifies CASSVDQWSSYNEQFF.